This is a list of T cell receptor beta chains from one sample in a study of T cell changes during pregnancy in multiple sclerosis. Clones were read by immunoSEQ multiplex PCR, and TCRdb kept only the in-frame ones, dropping some. The sample includes 58,000 or so clones, 90% seen only once; the top ten take 2.2%. The sample was peripheral blood, taken in the first trimester of pregnancy. These receptors all stem from a female donor in good health, enrolled as a control in a pregnancy study. Each CDR3 is given with its conserved first and last residue. A D gene is named only where the DNA matches it firmly. Size is stated for part of the rows, as once, few or many counts, or as a class when the clone is expanded.

TRBJ2-2,TRBV5-1,TRBD2,.,CASRSELAGGAGELFF,TGCGCCAGCAGATCGGAGCTAGCGGGAGGAGCCGGGGAGCTGTTTTTT
TRBJ1-2,TRBV5-6,.,.,CASSLRPGPYRGYTF,TGTGCCAGCAGCTTGAGACCAGGTCCATATAGGGGCTACACCTTC
TRBJ2-7,TRBV5-4,.,.,CASSLWQYEQYF,TGTGCCAGCAGCTTGTGGCAGTACGAGCAGTACTTC
TRBJ2-7,TRBV11-1,TRBD1,.,CASSARTGIYEQYF,TGTGCCAGCAGCGCCCGGACAGGGATATACGAGCAGTACTTC
TRBJ1-2,TRBV27,TRBD1,.,CASTRAGQEYTF,TGTGCCAGCACTAGGGCGGGACAGGAATACACCTTC
TRBJ1-2,TRBV7-9,.,.,CASSRGSYYGYTF,TGTGCCAGCAGCCGAGGGTCTTACTATGGCTACACCTTC
TRBJ2-6,TRBV27,.,.,CASLPGSPGSGANVLTF,TGTGCCAGCCTACCCGGGAGTCCAGGCTCTGGGGCCAACGTCCTGACTTTC
TRBJ1-4,TRBV7-2,.,.,CASSQQDGGKKLFF,TGTGCCAGCAGCCAACAGGACGGGGGGAAAAAACTGTTTTTT
TRBJ2-7,TRBV10-3,.,.,CAISEYGTNPYEQYF,TGTGCCATCAGTGAGTATGGGACAAATCCCTACGAGCAGTACTTC
TRBJ1-2,TRBV2,.,.,CASSAGLRTTNYGYTF,TGTGCCAGCAGTGCAGGACTGCGAACCACTAACTATGGCTACACCTTC
TRBJ1-2,TRBV18,TRBD1,.,CASSPPVVRQGANGYTF,TGTGCCAGCTCACCACCAGTGGTGCGTCAGGGGGCCAATGGCTACACCTTC
TRBJ2-3,TRBV15,TRBD2,.,CATSTRLAGDTQYF,TGTGCCACCAGCACCCGACTAGCGGGAGATACGCAGTATTTT
TRBJ2-3,TRBV5-4,TRBD2,.,CASRATSADTQYF,TGTGCCAGCAGAGCAACTAGCGCCGATACGCAGTATTTT
TRBJ1-2,TRBV12-5,.,.,CASGLQESYGYTF,TGTGCTAGTGGTTTACAGGAATCCTATGGCTACACCTTC
TRBJ2-1,TRBV9,TRBD2,.,CASSVGLAGSPRYNEQFF,TGTGCCAGCAGCGTAGGGCTAGCGGGGAGCCCCCGCTACAATGAGCAGTTCTTC
TRBJ2-1,TRBV7-9,.,.,CASSRPGDFNEQFF,TGTGCCAGCAGCCGACCCGGAGATTTCAATGAGCAGTTCTTC
TRBJ1-2,TRBV19,TRBD1,.,CASTPTGGYGYTF,TGTGCCAGTACCCCGACAGGGGGCTATGGCTACACCTTC
TRBJ2-5,TRBV5-1,TRBD1,.,CASSSDSRPDRELSFDQETQYF,TGCGCCAGCAGCTCGGATTCGCGTCCGGACAGGGAGCTTTCTTTTGACCAAGAGACCCAGTACTTC
TRBJ2-7,TRBV13,TRBD1,.,CASSLDGTGVYEQYF,TGTGCCAGCAGCTTAGATGGGACAGGCGTCTACGAGCAGTACTTC
TRBJ2-2,TRBV7-8,TRBD1,.,CASSPGTGGSGELFF,TGTGCCAGCAGCCCCGGGACAGGGGGTTCCGGGGAGCTGTTTTTT
TRBJ2-6,TRBV10-3,.,.,CAARPQGEAGANVLTF,TGTGCCGCCCGGCCCCAGGGTGAGGCTGGGGCCAACGTCCTGACTTTC
TRBJ2-7,TRBV4-2,TRBD2,.,CASSQEGVAGGLSSYEQYF,TGTGCCAGCAGCCAAGAGGGGGTAGCGGGAGGTTTGAGTTCCTACGAGCAGTACTTC
TRBJ2-1,TRBV19,TRBD2,.,CASSIRLAGAHNEQFF,TGTGCCAGTAGTATAAGACTAGCGGGGGCCCACAATGAGCAGTTCTTC
TRBJ1-1,TRBV6-6,TRBD1,.,CASSLTPGQGAEAFF,TGTGCCAGCAGTTTAACGCCGGGACAGGGAGCTGAAGCTTTCTTT
TRBJ2-1,TRBV7-2,TRBD2,.,CASSYIAGGIYNEQFF,TGTGCCAGCAGTTATATAGCGGGAGGGATCTACAATGAGCAGTTCTTC
TRBJ1-1,TRBV5-1,TRBD1,.,CASSGGQVEQEAFF,TGCGCCAGCAGCGGGGGACAGGTAGAACAAGAAGCTTTCTTT
TRBJ1-1,TRBV2,.,once,CASPRQGSTEAFF,TGTGCCAGCCCTAGACAAGGGAGCACTGAAGCTTTCTTT
TRBJ1-2,TRBV29-1,TRBD1,.,CSAAGTGQTGTMLYGYTF,TGCAGCGCCGCCGGGACCGGCCAGACAGGGACCATGCTCTATGGCTACACCTTC
TRBJ2-7,TRBV19,TRBD1,.,CATRDRGFYEQYF,TGTGCCACCCGGGACAGGGGGTTTTACGAGCAGTACTTC
TRBJ1-5,TRBV5-1,.,.,CASSLDLFQPQHF,TGCGCCAGCAGCTTGGATCTTTTCCAGCCCCAGCATTTT
TRBJ2-7,TRBV6-5,TRBD2,.,CASSYSRFGTNYEQYF,TGTGCCAGCAGTTACTCGAGGTTCGGGACTAACTACGAGCAGTACTTC
TRBJ2-3,TRBV28,TRBD1,.,CASSPGGQGRDTQYF,TGTGCCAGCAGTCCAGGTGGACAGGGGCGAGATACGCAGTATTTT
TRBJ2-3,TRBV7-3,TRBD2,.,CASTHLAGKTDTQYF,TGTGCCAGCACCCACTTAGCGGGGAAAACAGATACGCAGTATTTT
TRBJ2-1,TRBV7-6,TRBD2,.,CASSQTSGSLGNEQFF,TGTGCCAGCAGCCAGACTAGCGGGAGTCTGGGCAATGAGCAGTTCTTC